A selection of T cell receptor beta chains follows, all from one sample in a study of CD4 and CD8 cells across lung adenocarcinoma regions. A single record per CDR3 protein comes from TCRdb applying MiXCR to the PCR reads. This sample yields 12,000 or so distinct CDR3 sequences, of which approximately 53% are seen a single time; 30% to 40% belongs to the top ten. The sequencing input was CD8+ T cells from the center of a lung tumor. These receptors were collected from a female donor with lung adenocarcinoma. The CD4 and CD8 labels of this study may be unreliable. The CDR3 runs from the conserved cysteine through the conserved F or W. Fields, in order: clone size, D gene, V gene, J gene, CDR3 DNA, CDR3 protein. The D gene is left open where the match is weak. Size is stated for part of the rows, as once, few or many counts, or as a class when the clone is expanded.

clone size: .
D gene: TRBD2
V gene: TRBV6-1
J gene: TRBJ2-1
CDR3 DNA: TGTGCCAGCCGACTAGCGGGAGTGAATGAGCAGTTCTTC
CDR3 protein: CASRLAGVNEQFF

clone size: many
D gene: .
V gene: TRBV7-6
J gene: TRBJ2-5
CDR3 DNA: TGTGCCAGCAGCTCCCAACAAGAGACCCAGTACTTC
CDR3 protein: CASSSQQETQYF

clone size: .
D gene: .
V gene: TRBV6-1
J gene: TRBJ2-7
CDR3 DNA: TGTGCCAGCAGAGCCTTCAGGGGATCCTACGAGCAGTACTTC
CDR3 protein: CASRAFRGSYEQYF

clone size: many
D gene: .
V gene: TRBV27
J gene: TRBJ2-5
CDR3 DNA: TGTGCCAGCAGTTTAGAGACCCAGTACTTC
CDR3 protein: CASSLETQYF

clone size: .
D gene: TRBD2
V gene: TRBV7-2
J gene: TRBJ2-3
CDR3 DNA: TGTGCCAGCAGCCTAGGGACTAGCGGGAGCACAAATACGCAGTACTTT
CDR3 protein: CASSLGTSGSTNTQYF

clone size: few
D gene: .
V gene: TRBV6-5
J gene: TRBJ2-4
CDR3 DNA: TGTGCCAGCAGTTACCCCAACCAGGCCGCGTACATTCAGTACTTC
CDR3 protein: CASSYPNQAAYIQYF

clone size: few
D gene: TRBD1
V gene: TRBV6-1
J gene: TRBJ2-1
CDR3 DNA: TGTGCCAGCAGTGACCCAATAAAGACAGGGGTCGTCTACAATGAGCAGTTCTTC
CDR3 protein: CASSDPIKTGVVYNEQFF

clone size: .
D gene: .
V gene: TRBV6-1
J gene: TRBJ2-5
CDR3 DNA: TGTGCCAGCAGTGAAACTCCCCCGGCCGGGGGTGGGGAGCAGTACTTC
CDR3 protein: CASSETPPAGGGEQYF

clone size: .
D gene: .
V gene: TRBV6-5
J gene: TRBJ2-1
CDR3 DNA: TGTGCCAGCAGATTCTCCTGGACGAACGGCAATGAGCAGTTCTTT
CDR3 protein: CASRFSWTNGNEQFF

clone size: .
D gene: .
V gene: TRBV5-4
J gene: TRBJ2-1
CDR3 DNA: TGTGCCAGCAGCTTATCAGACAATGAGCAGTTCTTC
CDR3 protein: CASSLSDNEQFF

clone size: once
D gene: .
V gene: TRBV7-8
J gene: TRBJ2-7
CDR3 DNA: TGTGCCAACAGCTTAGGGGCAGGTATCCACGAGCAGTACTTC
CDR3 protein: CANSLGAGIHEQYF

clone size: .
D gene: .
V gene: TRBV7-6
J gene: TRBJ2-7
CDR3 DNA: TGTGCCAGCAGCTTGGAGGGGGGGTCCTACGAGCAGTACTTC
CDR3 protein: CASSLEGGSYEQYF

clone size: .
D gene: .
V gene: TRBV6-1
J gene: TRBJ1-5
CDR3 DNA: TGTGCCAGCACCCCGGTGAGCAATCAGCCCCAGCATTTT
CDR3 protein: CASTPVSNQPQHF